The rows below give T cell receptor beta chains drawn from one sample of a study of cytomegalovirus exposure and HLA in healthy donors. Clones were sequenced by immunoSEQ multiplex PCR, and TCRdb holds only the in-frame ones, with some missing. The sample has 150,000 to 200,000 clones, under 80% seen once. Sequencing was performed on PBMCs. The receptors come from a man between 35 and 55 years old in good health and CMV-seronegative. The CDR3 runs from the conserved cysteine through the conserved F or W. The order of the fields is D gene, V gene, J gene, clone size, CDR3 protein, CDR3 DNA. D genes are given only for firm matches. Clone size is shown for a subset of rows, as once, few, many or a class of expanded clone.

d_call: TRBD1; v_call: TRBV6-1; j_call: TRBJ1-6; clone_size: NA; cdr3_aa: CASSERGQGFSPLHF; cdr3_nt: TGTGCCAGCAGTGAAAGGGGACAGGGATTCTCACCCCTCCACTTT
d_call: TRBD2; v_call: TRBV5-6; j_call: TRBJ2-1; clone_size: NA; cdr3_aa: CASSLSGGADEEQFF; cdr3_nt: TGTGCCAGCAGTCTTAGCGGGGGGGCTGACGAGGAGCAGTTCTTC
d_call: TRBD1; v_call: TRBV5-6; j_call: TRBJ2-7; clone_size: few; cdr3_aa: CASGNRGLNEQYF; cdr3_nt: TGTGCCAGCGGAAACAGGGGGCTCAACGAGCAGTACTTC
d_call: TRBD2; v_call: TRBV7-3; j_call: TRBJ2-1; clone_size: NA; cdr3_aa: CASSSSSGSFYNEQFF; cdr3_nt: TGTGCCAGCAGCTCATCTAGCGGGAGTTTCTACAATGAGCAGTTCTTC
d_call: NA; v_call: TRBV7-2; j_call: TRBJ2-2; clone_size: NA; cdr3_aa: CASSISTGGWPGELFF; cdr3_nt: TGTGCCAGCAGCATTTCAACCGGGGGTTGGCCCGGGGAGCTGTTTTTT
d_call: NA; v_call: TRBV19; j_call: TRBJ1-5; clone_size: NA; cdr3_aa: CASSSTGLNSNQPQHF; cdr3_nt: TGTGCCAGTAGTTCTACAGGATTGAATAGCAATCAGCCCCAGCATTTT
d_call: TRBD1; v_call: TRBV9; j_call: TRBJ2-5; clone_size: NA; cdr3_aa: CASSPNRGHQETQYF; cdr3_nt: TGTGCCAGCAGCCCAAACAGGGGTCACCAAGAGACCCAGTACTTC
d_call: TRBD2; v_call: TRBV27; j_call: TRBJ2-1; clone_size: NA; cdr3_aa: CASSLFSRGSYNEQFF; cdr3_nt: TGTGCCAGCAGTTTGTTCTCGCGGGGGTCCTACAATGAGCAGTTCTTC
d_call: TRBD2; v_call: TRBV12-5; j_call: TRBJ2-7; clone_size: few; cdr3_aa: CASGQTSVAYEQYF; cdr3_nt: TGTGCTAGTGGGCAGACTAGCGTGGCCTACGAGCAGTACTTC
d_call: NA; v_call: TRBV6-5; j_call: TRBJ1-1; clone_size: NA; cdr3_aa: CASSRDITNTEAFF; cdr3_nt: TGTGCCAGCAGCCGGGACATAACGAACACTGAAGCTTTCTTT
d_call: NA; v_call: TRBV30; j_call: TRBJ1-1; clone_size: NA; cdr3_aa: CAWTEDGTEAFF; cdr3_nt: TGTGCCTGGACCGAGGATGGCACTGAAGCTTTCTTT
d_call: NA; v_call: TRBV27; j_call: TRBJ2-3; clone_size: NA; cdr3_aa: CASSFTPSSTDTQYF; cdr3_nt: TGTGCCAGCAGTTTTACTCCGTCTAGCACAGATACGCAGTATTTT
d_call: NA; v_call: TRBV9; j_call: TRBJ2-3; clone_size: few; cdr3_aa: CASSAGSPGTQYF; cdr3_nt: TGTGCCAGCAGCGCCGGGAGTCCAGGTACGCAGTATTTT
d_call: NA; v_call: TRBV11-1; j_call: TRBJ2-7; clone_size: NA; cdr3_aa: CASSPYPTYEQYF; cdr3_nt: TGTGCCAGCAGCCCCTATCCTACCTACGAGCAGTACTTC
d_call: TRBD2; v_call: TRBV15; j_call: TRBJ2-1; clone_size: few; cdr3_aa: CATSRDWGGGLYNEQFF; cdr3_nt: TGTGCCACCAGCAGAGATTGGGGCGGGGGGCTTTACAATGAGCAGTTCTTC
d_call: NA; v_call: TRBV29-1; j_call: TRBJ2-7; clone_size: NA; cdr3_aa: CSVDSGADEQYF; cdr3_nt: TGCAGCGTTGATTCAGGGGCAGACGAGCAGTACTTC
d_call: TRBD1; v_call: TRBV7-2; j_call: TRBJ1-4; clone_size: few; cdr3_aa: CASSLDGWTGPNEKLFF; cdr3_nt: TGTGCCAGCAGCTTAGACGGTTGGACAGGGCCTAATGAAAAACTGTTTTTT
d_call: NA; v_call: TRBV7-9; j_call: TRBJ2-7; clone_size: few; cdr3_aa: CASSPEVAGYEQYF; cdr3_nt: TGTGCCAGCAGCCCCGAGGTAGCTGGGTACGAGCAGTACTTC
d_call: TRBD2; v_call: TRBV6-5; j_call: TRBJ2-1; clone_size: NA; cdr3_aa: CASSYGGLARNEQFF; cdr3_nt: TGTGCCAGCAGTTACGGGGGACTAGCGCGGAATGAGCAGTTCTTC
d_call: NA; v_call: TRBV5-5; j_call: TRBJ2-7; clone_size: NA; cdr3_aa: CASSLPGSLYEQYF; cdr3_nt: TGTGCCAGCAGCTTGCCCGGGAGTCTGTACGAGCAGTACTTC
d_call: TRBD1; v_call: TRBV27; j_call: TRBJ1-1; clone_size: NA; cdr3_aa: CASSTGGLAFF; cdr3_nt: TGTGCCAGCAGTACAGGGGGTTTGGCTTTCTTT
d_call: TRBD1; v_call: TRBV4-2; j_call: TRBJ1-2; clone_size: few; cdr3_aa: CASSQDFQGANYGYTF; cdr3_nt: TGTGCCAGCAGCCAAGACTTCCAGGGGGCTAACTATGGCTACACCTTC
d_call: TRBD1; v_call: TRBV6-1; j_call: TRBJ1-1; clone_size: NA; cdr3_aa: CASSDRDRGHAFF; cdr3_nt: TGTGCCAGCAGTGACCGGGACAGGGGGCACGCTTTCTTT
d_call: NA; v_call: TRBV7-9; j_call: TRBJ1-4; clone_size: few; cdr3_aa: CASSRDSYATNEKLFF; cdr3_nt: TGTGCCAGCAGCCGCGACAGCTATGCAACTAATGAAAAACTGTTTTTT
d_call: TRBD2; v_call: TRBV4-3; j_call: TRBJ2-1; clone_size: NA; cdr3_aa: CASSQGGLAGVLEQFF; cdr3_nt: TGCGCCAGCAGCCAAGGAGGACTAGCGGGAGTTCTTGAGCAGTTCTTC
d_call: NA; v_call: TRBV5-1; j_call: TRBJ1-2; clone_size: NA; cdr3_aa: CASSQEGGYGYTF; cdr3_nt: TGCGCCAGCAGCCAGGAAGGTGGCTATGGCTACACCTTC
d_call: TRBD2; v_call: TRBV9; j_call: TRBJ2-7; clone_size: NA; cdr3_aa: CAGSVEKSSGRANEQYF; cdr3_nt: TGTGCCGGCAGCGTAGAAAAGTCTAGCGGGAGGGCCAACGAGCAGTACTTC
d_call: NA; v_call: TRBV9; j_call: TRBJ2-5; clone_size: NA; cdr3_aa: CASSVGDSQETQYF; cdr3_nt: TGTGCCAGCAGCGTAGGGGACTCACAAGAGACCCAGTACTTC
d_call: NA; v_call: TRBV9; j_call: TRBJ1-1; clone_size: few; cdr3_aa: CASTRTANTEAFF; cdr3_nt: TGTGCCAGCACGAGAACAGCGAACACTGAAGCTTTCTTT
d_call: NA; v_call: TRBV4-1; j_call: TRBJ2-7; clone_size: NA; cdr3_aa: CASSQGDSTYEQYF; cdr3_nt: TGCGCCAGCAGCCAAGGGGACTCCACCTACGAGCAGTACTTC
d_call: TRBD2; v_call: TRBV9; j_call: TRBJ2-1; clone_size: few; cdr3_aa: CASSPRGLAGYNEQFF; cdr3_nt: TGTGCCAGCAGCCCCCGGGGACTAGCGGGATACAATGAGCAGTTCTTC
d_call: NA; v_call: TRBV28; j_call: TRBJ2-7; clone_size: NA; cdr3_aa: CASTSGRNEQYF; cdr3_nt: TGTGCCAGCACCTCCGGCAGGAACGAGCAGTACTTC
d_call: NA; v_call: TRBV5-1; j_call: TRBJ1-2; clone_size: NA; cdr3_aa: CASSTGTLQEYGYTF; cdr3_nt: TGCGCCAGCAGCACAGGGACGTTACAAGAATATGGCTACACCTTC
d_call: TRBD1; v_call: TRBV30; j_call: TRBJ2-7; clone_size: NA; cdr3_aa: CAWSGPGYRGYEQYF; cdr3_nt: TGTGCCTGGAGTGGACCTGGATACAGGGGTTACGAGCAGTACTTC
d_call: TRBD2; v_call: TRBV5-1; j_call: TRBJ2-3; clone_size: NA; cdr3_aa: CASSQAGGDADTQYF; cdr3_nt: TGCGCCAGCTCCCAAGCGGGAGGGGATGCAGATACGCAGTATTTT
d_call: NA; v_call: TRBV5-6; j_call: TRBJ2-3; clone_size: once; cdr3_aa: CASSRRLETNTDTQYF; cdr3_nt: TGTGCCAGCAGCCGCAGACTAGAGACTAACACAGATACGCAGTATTTT
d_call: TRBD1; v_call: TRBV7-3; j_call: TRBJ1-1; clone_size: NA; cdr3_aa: CASSSTGGVEAFF; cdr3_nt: TGTGCCAGCAGCTCGACAGGGGGGGTTGAAGCTTTCTTT
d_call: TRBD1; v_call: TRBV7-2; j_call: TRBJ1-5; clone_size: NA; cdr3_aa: CASRDRGPNQPQHF; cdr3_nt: TGTGCCAGCAGGGACAGGGGGCCTAATCAGCCCCAGCATTTT
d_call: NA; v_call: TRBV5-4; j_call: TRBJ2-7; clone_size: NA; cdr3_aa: CASSIRDRGEDEQYF; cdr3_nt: TGTGCCAGCAGCATCCGGGACAGAGGGGAGGACGAGCAGTACTTC
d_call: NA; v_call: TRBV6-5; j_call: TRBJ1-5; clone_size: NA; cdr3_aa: CASSDEYWQPQHF; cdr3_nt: TGTGCCAGCAGTGATGAGTATTGGCAGCCCCAGCATTTT
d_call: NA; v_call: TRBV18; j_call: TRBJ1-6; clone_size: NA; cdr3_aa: CASSRETGSSYNSPLHF; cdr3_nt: TGTGCCAGCTCACGGGAAACAGGGAGCTCCTATAATTCACCCCTCCACTTT
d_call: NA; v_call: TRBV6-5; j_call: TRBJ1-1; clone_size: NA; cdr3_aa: CASRLLSGTEAFF; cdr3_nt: TGTGCCAGCAGGCTCCTCTCCGGCACTGAAGCTTTCTTT